Each of the 13 T cell receptor beta chains below was sequenced from the same sample in a study of CD8+ T cells in alopecia areata. RNA was isolated and reverse transcribed to cDNA, the sequencing template. The repertoire was sequenced with immunoSEQ multiplex PCR; TCRdb's copy has only in-frame clones and lacks some. This sample has approximately 150,000 clones; around 47% occur once, and the top ten carry roughly 7.5%. Sequencing used CD4+ T cells sorted from blood. These receptors originate from a human donor with alopecia areata.

The chain combines TRBV4-1 with TRBJ2-1; maybe TRBD2 (5 bases). Trimming cost V 3 bases and J 8 bases, with 14 bases left between them. This CDR3 comprises 14 residues. Germline CDR1 MGHRA, CDR2 YSYEKL. The chain's CDR3 is CASSQYLARDEQFF. The CDR3 nucleotides read TGCGCCAGCAGCCAGTACCTAGCTAGGGATGAGCAGTTCTTC.

The chain recombines TRBV29-1 with TRBJ1-1; D is unresolved. This CDR3 is built from 14 residues. The ends were cut back, 6 bases at V and 0 bases at J, with 14 bases in the middle. CDR1 is SQVTM and CDR2 is ANQGSEA in the germline V gene. CDR3 loop: CSVNREPLNTEAFF. The DNA for the CDR3 is TGCAGCGTCAACCGGGAGCCCTTGAACACTGAAGCTTTCTTT.

The chain carries TRBV6-6 and TRBJ2-5; D unclear. Germline lookup yields CDR1 MNHNY and CDR2 SVGAGI (reference sequence). V was clipped by 5 bases and J by 2 bases, with 3 bases between them. The CDR3 totals 11 residues. CDR3 amino acids: CASSKQETQYF. Written as DNA, the CDR3 is TGTGCCAGCAGTAAACAAGAGACCCAGTACTTC.

This clone was recorded a few times. The rearrangement uses TRBV28 and TRBJ2-1; TRBD2 matches 16 bases. Trimming removed 2 bases from V and 9 bases from J; junction bases left unmatched: 10. This CDR3 spans 18 amino acids. Germline assignment: CDR1 MDHEN and CDR2 SYDVKM. The CDR3 is CASSLGLGLAGGPGEQFF. The DNA of the CDR3 is TGTGCCAGCAGTTTAGGTCTGGGACTAGCGGGAGGGCCGGGTGAGCAGTTCTTC.

V gene TRBV6-6 combines with J gene TRBJ1-1; D unclear. This CDR3 has 14 residues. CDR1 is MNHNY, CDR2 SVGAGI, per germline (reference sequence). The V end lost 1 base, the J end lost 1 base, and 7 bases lay between the germline ends. The CDR3 region is CASSYYSSNTEAFF. CDR3 nucleotide sequence: TGTGCCAGCAGTTACTACAGCTCGAACACTGAAGCTTTCTTT.

V is TRBV27 and J is TRBJ1-2, with D possibly being TRBD1 (5 bases). V lost 5 bases and J lost 8, with 18 bases in between. The CDR3 is 14 amino acids. Germline V lookup: CDR1 MNHEY, CDR2 SMNVEV (reference sequence). The CDR3 bases are TGTGCCAGCAGTCCTATCCAGGGTCTGCGAGGCTACACCTTC. Translating gives CASSPIQGLRGYTF.

The rearrangement uses TRBV29-1 and TRBJ2-7; tentative D call: TRBD1 (5 bases). The V gene lost 6 bases and the J gene lost 6 bases, with 9 bases spanning the gap. Germline CDR1 SQVTM, CDR2 ANQGSEA. The CDR3 is 10 amino acids. CDR3 sequence reads: CSVDDSEQYF. CDR3 DNA sequence: TGCAGCGTAGACGACAGCGAGCAGTACTTC.

Of note for this clone: Other DNA sequences from this sample encode an identical CDR3 as well. The chain uses TRBV20-1 and TRBJ2-1; D call uncertain. The CDR3 consists of 11 residues. Trimming removed 1 base from V and 8 bases from J, with 6 bases in between. Germline loops: CDR1 DFQATT, CDR2 SNEGSKA (reference sequence). CDR3 protein: CSARGRDEQFF. The CDR3 DNA sequence: TGCAGTGCTAGAGGAAGGGATGAGCAGTTCTTC.

As regards this clone: In the same sample, other DNA sequences code for this CDR3. This sequence joins TRBV20-1 and TRBJ2-5; D is ambiguous. The CDR3 totals 10 residues. Deletions cut 4 bases from V and 4 bases from J, with 4 bases between. Per germline, CDR1 DFQATT and CDR2 SNEGSKA (reference sequence). In nucleotides, the CDR3 is TGCAGTGCTACAGGAGAGACCCAGTACTTC. Protein product: CSATGETQYF.

The chain uses TRBV29-1 and TRBJ2-1; a weak D match, TRBD2 (6 bases). Germline V lookup: CDR1 SQVTM, CDR2 ANQGSEA. Trimming cost V 4 bases and J 0 bases, with 7 bases left between them. The CDR3 totals 13 residues. The CDR3 loop reads CSVGGNSYNEQFF. In DNA form, the CDR3 reads TGCAGCGTTGGCGGGAACTCCTACAATGAGCAGTTCTTC.

The genes are TRBV2 and TRBJ2-1, with a tentative D call TRBD2 (5 bases). Germline loops: CDR1 SNHLY, CDR2 FYNNEI. The ends were cut back, 0 bases at V and 9 bases at J, with 12 bases in the middle. The length of the CDR3 is 14 residues. The CDR3 nucleotides are TGTGCCAGCAGTGAAGCGCAAGGACTCGGTGAGCAGTTCTTC. Translating it yields CASSEAQGLGEQFF. The entire variable domain, with the rest obtained from reference TRBV2 and TRBJ2-1, is as follows: EPEVTQTPSHQVTQMGQEVILRCVPISNHLYFYWYRQILGQKVEFLVSFYNNEISEKSEIFDDQFSVERPDGSNFTLKIRSTKLEDSAMYFCASSEAQGLGEQFFGPGTRLTVL.

The chain combines TRBV7-3 with TRBJ2-1, with a possible D match to TRBD2 (6 bases). Germline CDR1 and CDR2: SGHTA and FQGTGA. The CDR3 is made up of 13 amino acids. Trimming shortened V by 5 bases and J by 4 bases, and 9 bases separated the two germline ends. For the CDR3, the DNA is TGTGCCAGCAGCCAGGGACTTTACAATGAGCAGTTCTTC. It encodes CASSQGLYNEQFF. Based on the CDR3 plus reference TRBV7-3 and TRBJ2-1, the full variable domain is GAGVSQTPSNKVTEKGKYVELRCDPISGHTALYWYRQSLGQGPEFLIYFQGTGAADDSGLPNDRFFAVRPEGSVSTLKIQRTERGDSAVYLCASSQGLYNEQFFGPGTRLTVL.

This clone was observed a handful of times. The V and J genes are TRBV29-1 and TRBJ1-2, with D uncertain. CDR1 SQVTM and CDR2 ANQGSEA come from the germline V gene. V was cut by 2 bases and J by 8 bases, with 15 bases left in between. The CDR3 is made up of 13 amino acids. The CDR3 sequence is CSVEKGLGLGYTF. The CDR3, as DNA: TGCAGCGTTGAAAAAGGACTGGGTCTCGGCTACACCTTC.